Listed here are 8 T cell receptor beta chains from one sample, sequenced in a study of siplizumab effects on memory and regulatory T cells. The method was immunoSEQ multiplex PCR; TCRdb's version includes in-frame clones alone and lacks a portion of them. The sample has 50,000 or so clones; nearly 98% are singletons. The sequenced sample consisted of naive CD4+ T cells sorted from blood. All receptors derive from a human donor in good health.

The J gene is TRBJ2-1, the V gene TRBV19; 12 bases are a match to TRBD2. Unmatched junction bases numbered 5, after V lost 10 bases and J lost 4 bases. The CDR3 contains 14 residues. The germline CDR1 and CDR2 sequences are LNHDA and SQIVND (reference sequence). The DNA for the CDR3 is TGTGCCACCGGACTAGCGGGAAGTTACAATGAGCAGTTCTTC. It yields the protein CATGLAGSYNEQFF.

The chain links TRBV19 to TRBJ2-7; 15 nucleotides match TRBD2. Germline CDR1 and CDR2: LNHDA and SQIVND (reference sequence). With V trimmed by 4 bases and J by 9 bases, 22 bases remained unmatched. The CDR3 has 20 residues. CDR3 amino acids: CASSRQPGLAGGRGFLTQYF. The CDR3, as DNA: TGTGCCAGTAGTAGACAGCCGGGACTAGCGGGAGGAAGGGGTTTTTTGACGCAGTACTTC.

The chain couples TRBV6-6 to TRBJ2-6; D might be TRBD1 or TRBD2, each matching 5 bases. Germline V gives CDR1 MNHNY, CDR2 SVGAGI (reference sequence). V lost 6 bases to trimming and J lost 2 bases, with 11 bases between them. The CDR3 runs 15 residues. CDR3 nucleotides: TGTGCCAGCAGGGGACGGGCCCCTGGGGCCAACGTCCTGACTTTC. Translated: CASRGRAPGANVLTF.

The V gene is TRBV28, the J gene TRBJ1-2; TRBD1 matches 10 bases. Germline V lookup: CDR1 MDHEN, CDR2 SYDVKM. The CDR3 consists of 16 residues. After removal of 5 bases from V and 3 bases from J, the junction contained 9 bases not matched to a gene. The CDR3 is CASSTGTGAFDYGYTF. CDR3 sequence (DNA): TGTGCCAGCAGTACAGGGACAGGGGCTTTTGACTATGGCTACACCTTC.

The rearrangement joins TRBV6-6 to TRBJ1-1; D remains ambiguous. Germline-derived CDR1 and CDR2 are MNHNY and SVGAGI (reference sequence). V shed 7 bases and J shed 0 bases, with 9 bases lying between them. The CDR3 runs to 13 residues. CDR3 sequence reads: CASKTALNTEAFF. The CDR3 nucleotides read TGTGCCAGCAAAACAGCCTTGAACACTGAAGCTTTCTTT.

The chain recombines TRBV12-5 with TRBJ2-3, with a possible D match to TRBD2 (5 bases). The CDR3 runs to 17 residues. Trimming stripped 2 bases from V and 4 bases from J, with 19 bases between. Germline CDR1 reads LGHNT; CDR2 reads FRNRAP. The CDR3 DNA reads TGTGCTAGTGGTTTGTACATCACTAGGCCCCCCGCAGATACGCAGTATTTT. It encodes CASGLYITRPPADTQYF.

The chain combines TRBV19 with TRBJ2-3; 9 bases align to TRBD2. The V gene end was trimmed by 4 bases and the J gene end by 0 bases; junction bases not matched to a gene: 2. Germline V gives CDR1 LNHDA, CDR2 SQIVND (reference sequence). CDR3 length equals 15 residues. This CDR3 reads CASSTTSGSTDTQYF. Written as DNA, the CDR3 is TGTGCCAGTAGTACAACTAGCGGGAGCACAGATACGCAGTATTTT. The complete variable domain, with remaining parts taken from reference TRBV19 and TRBJ2-3, reads DGGITQSPKYLFRKEGQNVTLSCEQNLNHDAMYWYRQDPGQGLRLIYYSQIVNDFQKGDIAEGYSVSREKKESFPLTVTSAQKNPTAFYLCASSTTSGSTDTQYFGPGTRLTVL.

J is TRBJ2-1 and V is TRBV7-9; TRBD2 aligns across 11 bases. CDR3 length equals 16 residues. After removal of 5 bases from V and 0 bases from J, the junction contained 3 bases not matched to a gene. Germline lookup yields CDR1 SEHNR and CDR2 FQNEAQ (reference sequence). CDR3 loop: CASSRGTSGSYNEQFF. The CDR3 DNA follows: TGTGCCAGCAGCAGAGGGACTAGCGGCTCCTACAATGAGCAGTTCTTC.